The 23 T cell receptor beta chains reported below all come from one sample, sequenced in a study of blood T cell repertoires in COVID-19. Repertoires were generated with immunoSEQ multiplex PCR, while TCRdb's copy carries only in-frame clones and drops some. The profile shows fewer than 200,000 clones, 70% to 90% of them singletons. Sequencing input: peripheral blood. The receptor set was obtained from a man aged 55 to 70 with active or convalescent COVID-19.

This chain uses TRBV6-1 with TRBJ2-7, with D tentatively TRBD1 (5 bases). Trimming shortened V by 5 bases and J by 0 bases, and 11 bases separated the two germline ends. CDR3 length equals 14 residues. Germline V gene sequence: CDR1 MNHNS, CDR2 SASEGT. The CDR3 here is CASSPQVDSYEQYF. For the CDR3, the DNA is TGTGCCAGCAGTCCACAGGTTGACTCCTACGAGCAGTACTTC.

V usage is TRBV12-3 or TRBV12-4 and J usage is TRBJ2-3; D is possibly TRBD2 (6 bases). This CDR3 contains 13 residues. V gave up 6 bases and J gave up 1 base, with 8 bases separating them. The CDR3 loop reads CASSQRGTDTQYF. CDR3 in DNA: TGTGCCAGCAGCCAGCGGGGCACAGATACGCAGTATTTT.

For the CDR3, the DNA is TGTGCCAGCAGTGATCTGCAGGGCAATCAGCCCCAGCATTTT. Translating it yields CASSDLQGNQPQHF. The chain recombines TRBV2 with TRBJ1-5; D is unclear. This CDR3 comprises 14 residues. Germline lookup yields CDR1 SNHLY and CDR2 FYNNEI. V was pared by 3 bases and J by 2 bases, with 8 bases between.

This sequence joins TRBV5-5 and TRBJ1-2; 12 bases fit TRBD1. The CDR3 contains 16 residues. J was trimmed by 2 bases and V by 0 bases; bases with no gene match: 2. Germline V gene sequence: CDR1 SGHKS, CDR2 YYEKEE (reference sequence). The CDR3 DNA follows: TGTGCCAGCAGCTTGGGGGACAGGGGGCGAAACTATGGCTACACCTTC. Its protein is CASSLGDRGRNYGYTF.

The rearrangement links TRBV7-3 to TRBJ1-1; the D gene is possibly TRBD1 (5 bases). V gave up 5 bases and J gave up 1 base, with 8 bases separating them. In germline, CDR1 is SGHTA, CDR2 FQGTGA. This CDR3 region has 13 residues. CDR3 DNA: TGTGCCAGCAGCATTGACAGGAACACTGAAGCTTTCTTT. It translates to CASSIDRNTEAFF.

V gene TRBV5-6 combines with J gene TRBJ1-5, with 9 positions matching TRBD1. Germline assignment: CDR1 SGHDT and CDR2 YYEEEE. V was pared by 4 bases and J by 4 bases, with 6 bases of the junction left unmatched. The CDR3 spans 15 residues. This CDR3 is CASSRRTGVNQPQHF. In DNA form, the CDR3 reads TGTGCCAGCAGCCGACGGACAGGGGTGAATCAGCCCCAGCATTTT.

This clone appeared once. The rearrangement links TRBV3-1 (or the pseudogene TRBV3-2) to TRBJ2-1; maybe TRBD2 (7 bases). The CDR3 is 15 amino acids. V lost 2 bases and J lost 2, with 10 bases in between. The V gene's germline CDR1 is LGHDT and CDR2 YNNKEL (reference sequence). CDR3 protein: CASSQRGGPYNEQFF. The CDR3, as DNA: TGTGCCAGCAGCCAAAGGGGGGGCCCCTACAATGAGCAGTTCTTC.

The chain couples TRBV29-1 to TRBJ1-1; maybe TRBD1 (6 bases). The V end was cut by 4 bases, the J end by 5 bases, with 17 bases between. Germline V gene sequence: CDR1 SQVTM, CDR2 ANQGSEA. This CDR3 is built from 14 residues. CDR3 in amino acids: CSVVGASVGTEAFF. In DNA, the CDR3 is TGCAGCGTTGTGGGGGCCAGCGTGGGGACTGAAGCTTTCTTT.

This rearrangement joins TRBV25-1 to TRBJ1-4, with D possibly TRBD1 on 6 matching bases. Trimming left V 7 bases short and J 3 bases short, with 9 bases between. This CDR3 contains 13 residues. Germline V lookup: CDR1 MGHDK, CDR2 SYGVNS. The CDR3, as DNA: TGTGCCAGCAACGGACAGCCTAATGAAAAACTGTTTTTT. This sequence encodes CASNGQPNEKLFF.

This chain uses TRBV3-1 (or the pseudogene TRBV3-2) with TRBJ2-7, with a possible D match to TRBD1 (5 bases). The CDR3 has 13 residues. Trimming stripped 4 bases from V and 3 bases from J, with 10 bases between. Germline V gene sequence: CDR1 LGHDT, CDR2 YNNKEL (reference sequence). CDR3 residues: CASSPRTFYEQYF. The CDR3 bases are TGTGCCAGCAGCCCAAGGACATTCTACGAGCAGTACTTC.

This clone was recorded once. V and J are TRBV7-2 and TRBJ1-2; the D gene is possibly TRBD1 (6 bases). This CDR3 spans 15 amino acids. V shed 1 base and J shed 7 bases, with 16 bases lying between them. The V gene's germline CDR1 is SGHTA and CDR2 FQGNSA. CDR3 protein: CASSLGQASGAGYTF. The CDR3 nucleotides are TGTGCCAGCAGCTTAGGCCAGGCCTCAGGGGCTGGCTACACCTTC.

The V and J genes are TRBV11-2 and TRBJ2-7, with D uncertain. Germline CDR1 and CDR2: SGHAT and FQNNGV. CDR3 length equals 12 residues. V shed 4 bases and J shed 5 bases, with 9 bases lying between them. The CDR3 spells CASSSRDDEQYF. Written as DNA, the CDR3 is TGTGCCAGCAGCTCCCGCGATGACGAGCAGTACTTC.

This chain uses TRBV29-1 with TRBJ1-2; D call uncertain. The CDR3 extends over 13 amino acids. V was shortened by 4 bases and J by 1 base, with 10 bases between the two germline ends. Looked up from germline, CDR1 is SQVTM and CDR2 is ANQGSEA. CDR3 in amino acids: CSVGEPSNYGYTF. The CDR3 DNA reads as TGCAGCGTTGGAGAACCCAGTAACTATGGCTACACCTTC. Supplemented by reference TRBV29-1 and TRBJ1-2, the full variable domain reads SAVISQKPSRDICQRGTSLTIQCQVDSQVTMMFWYRQQPGQSLTLIATANQGSEATYESGFVIDKFPISRPNLTFSTLTVSNMSPEDSSIYLCSVGEPSNYGYTFGSGTRLTVV.

V and J are TRBV2 and TRBJ2-7; D is possibly TRBD2 (6 bases). V lost 6 bases to trimming and J lost 1 base, with 10 bases between them. Germline V gene sequence: CDR1 SNHLY, CDR2 FYNNEI. CDR3 length equals 13 residues. CDR3 sequence: CASRRDLSYEQYF. As DNA, the CDR3 is TGTGCCAGCAGGAGGGACTTGTCCTACGAGCAGTACTTC.

This sequence joins TRBV5-1 and TRBJ2-1; 9 positions agree with TRBD2. The CDR3 length is 16 residues. Germline trimming cut 1 base from V and 8 bases from J; bases unmatched to any gene: 10. From germline, CDR1 is SGHRS and CDR2 YFSETQ. In nucleotides, the CDR3 is TGCGCCAGCAGCTTGACAGGGCTAGCGGGGAGGGATGAGCAGTTCTTC. Translation gives CASSLTGLAGRDEQFF.

This clone was counted a few times. This rearrangement joins TRBV6-5 to TRBJ1-6; D not certain. Germline V gene lookup returns CDR1 MNHEY and CDR2 SVGAGI. Trimming pared 6 bases from V and 8 bases from J, leaving 17 bases between. The CDR3 is 15 amino acids. CDR3 amino acids: CASSRQSSLDSPLHF. The CDR3 bases are TGTGCCAGCAGCCGACAATCTTCTTTGGATTCACCCCTCCACTTT.

The rearrangement uses TRBV3-1 (or the pseudogene TRBV3-2) and TRBJ2-3; perhaps TRBD1 as D (6 bases). The germline V gene encodes CDR1 LGHDT and CDR2 YNNKEL (reference sequence). This CDR3 has 15 amino acids. V was pared by 6 bases and J by 5 bases, with 18 bases between. The CDR3: CASSATAGVGDTQYF. CDR3 in DNA: TGTGCCAGCAGTGCAACAGCAGGGGTGGGAGATACGCAGTATTTT.

This clone was seen only once. The chain combines TRBV21-1 with TRBJ2-1; the table's D call of TRBD1 was not tested on the DNA. TRBV21-1 is a pseudogene. CDR3 length equals 17 residues. DNA of the CDR3: TGTGCCAGCAGCACCCCATTCTGGGGACAGGGACAAAATGAGCAGTTCTTC. Encoded protein: CASSTPFWGQGQNEQFF.

This chain connects TRBV4-1 to TRBJ1-2, with D possibly matching TRBD1 (5 bases). Germline V gene lookup returns CDR1 MGHRA and CDR2 YSYEKL. This CDR3 is built from 13 residues. The germline V and J ends were trimmed by 1 base and 7 bases, with 10 bases remaining between them. For the CDR3, the DNA is TGCGCCAGCAGCCAAGGGGGGGGTTTTGGCTACACCTTC. The encoded protein is CASSQGGGFGYTF.

The V gene is TRBV4-1, the J gene TRBJ2-1; weak D call: TRBD1 (6 bases). This CDR3 is built from 13 residues. Germline V CDR1 and CDR2: MGHRA, YSYEKL. Trimming took off 0 bases at V and 13 bases at J, with 13 bases between the two ends. The CDR3 coding sequence is TGCGCCAGCAGCCAAGAGAGGGGACATACCCAGTTCTTC. It specifies CASSQERGHTQFF.

The chain recombines TRBV7-9 with TRBJ1-5; weak D call: TRBD1 (5 bases). The CDR3 sequence is 18 residues long. The germline V gene has CDR1 SEHNR and CDR2 FQNEAQ (reference sequence). V gave up 1 base and J gave up 0 bases, with 16 bases separating them. CDR3 sequence (DNA): TGTGCCAGCAGCTTAGATGCCCCGGGACTCAATAGCAATCAGCCCCAGCATTTT. It encodes CASSLDAPGLNSNQPQHF. Full variable domain (missing parts from reference TRBV7-9 and TRBJ1-5): DTGVSQNPRHKITKRGQNVTFRCDPISEHNRLYWYRQTLGQGPEFLTYFQNEAQLEKSRLLSDRFSAERPKGSFSTLEIQRTEQGDSAMYLCASSLDAPGLNSNQPQHFGDGTRLSIL.

This clone was counted between two and nine times. The chain employs TRBV27 and TRBJ1-2; 9 bases match TRBD1. From germline, CDR1 is MNHEY and CDR2 SMNVEV (reference sequence). This CDR3 has 19 residues. V gave up 2 bases and J gave up 5 bases; unmatched junction bases: 18. The CDR3: CASSLKPSGTGIFPYGYTF. CDR3 DNA sequence: TGTGCCAGCAGTTTAAAGCCTTCCGGGACAGGGATTTTCCCTTATGGCTACACCTTC.

J is TRBJ1-3 and V is TRBV18; no reliable D call. Germline V CDR1 and CDR2: KGHSH, LQKENI. This CDR3 region has 14 residues. Trimming removed 0 bases at V and 2 bases at J, with 5 bases between. The CDR3 sequence: CASSPPWPGNTIYF. CDR3 in DNA: TGTGCCAGCTCACCACCATGGCCTGGAAACACCATATATTTT.